The 2 T cell receptor beta chains below all came from one sample that was sequenced in a study of blood T cell repertoires in COVID-19. Profiled with immunoSEQ multiplex PCR; TCRdb holds only in-frame clones, not every one. This table has roughly 200,000 clones, around 80% appearing once. Specimen: peripheral blood. The receptors derive from a woman over 75 with active or convalescent COVID-19.

The CDR3 loop reads CASSVAPGGGTGYEQYF. The CDR3 DNA follows: TGTGCCAGCAGCGTAGCCCCGGGGGGAGGGACGGGCTACGAGCAGTACTTC. V gene TRBV9 combines with J gene TRBJ2-7, with 7 bases fitting TRBD2. The CDR3 loop spans 17 amino acids. Germline V gene sequence: CDR1 SGDLS, CDR2 YYNGEE. The V gene end was trimmed by 0 bases and the J gene end by 3 bases; junction bases not matched to a gene: 12. Full variable domain (remainder filled in from reference TRBV9 and TRBJ2-7): DSGVTQTPKHLITATGQRVTLRCSPRSGDLSVYWYQQSLDQGLQFLIQYYNGEERAKGNILERFSAQQFPDLHSELNLSSLELGDSALYFCASSVAPGGGTGYEQYFGPGTRLTVT.

V gene TRBV27 combines with J gene TRBJ1-5; 9 nucleotides align to TRBD1. V was clipped by 5 bases and J by 0 bases; unmatched bases: 8. The CDR3 has 17 amino acids. Germline CDR1 is MNHEY and CDR2 is SMNVEV (reference sequence). The chain's CDR3 is CASSTGQGHYSNQPQHF. CDR3 nucleotide sequence: TGTGCCAGCAGTACTGGACAGGGGCATTATAGCAATCAGCCCCAGCATTTT.